The 32 T cell receptor beta chains below all came from one sample that was sequenced in a study of blood T cell repertoires in COVID-19. Data came from immunoSEQ multiplex PCR; TCRdb stores just in-frame clones and leaves some out. The data hold about 350,000 clones, with about nine tenths observed a single time. Sequenced sample: PBMCs or T cells enriched from blood (not recorded which). These TCRs come from a woman in her twenties or thirties who had been exposed to COVID-19.

Only a few counts were recorded for this clone. The chain carries TRBV11-3 and TRBJ2-2; TRBD2 aligns across 8 bases. CDR1 and CDR2 (germline): SGHNT, YENEEA. Germline trimming cut 3 bases from V and 5 bases from J; bases unmatched to any gene: 11. CDR3 length equals 17 residues. The CDR3 sequence: CASSLVQRESRTGELFF. CDR3 DNA sequence: TGTGCCAGCAGCTTGGTACAGCGGGAGTCGAGGACCGGGGAGCTGTTTTTT. Variable domain in full (rest from reference TRBV11-3 and TRBJ2-2): EAGVVQSPRYKIIEKKQPVAFWCNPISGHNTLYWYLQNLGQGPELLIRYENEEAVDDSQLPKDRFSAERLKGVDSTLKIQPAELGDSAVYLCASSLVQRESRTGELFFGEGSRLTVL.

The rearrangement links TRBV2 to TRBJ1-5; D not certain. The CDR3 runs 11 residues. Germline assignment: CDR1 SNHLY and CDR2 FYNNEI. Trimming left V 2 bases short and J 8 bases short, with 4 bases between. In nucleotides, the CDR3 is TGTGCCAGCAGTGAACGTGAGCCCCAGCATTTT. Its protein is CASSEREPQHF.

The count of this clone is one. The chain couples TRBV6-1 to TRBJ2-1, with TRBD2 as a possible D gene (6 bases). The CDR3 is 15 amino acids. Germline CDR1 is MNHNS and CDR2 is SASEGT. Between the trimmed V and J ends, which lost 3 bases and 3 bases, there was a span of 12 bases. CDR3 in DNA: TGTGCCAGCAGTGAGGGACTGGACTACTACAATGAGCAGTTCTTC. Protein sequence: CASSEGLDYYNEQFF.

V is TRBV27 and J is TRBJ1-4; no firm D call. CDR3 length equals 13 residues. Trimming removed 6 bases from V and 8 bases from J, with 13 bases in between. Germline loops: CDR1 MNHEY, CDR2 SMNVEV (reference sequence). The CDR3 region is CASRLAGEEKLFF. The DNA for the CDR3 is TGTGCCAGCAGGTTGGCGGGAGAAGAAAAACTGTTTTTT.

The chain carries TRBV2 and TRBJ2-7; 9 nucleotides match TRBD2. This CDR3 region has 14 residues. Germline CDR1 reads SNHLY; CDR2 reads FYNNEI. Trimming removed 10 bases from V and 3 bases from J; junction bases left unmatched: 10. The CDR3 DNA reads as TGTGCCACCACGACTAGCGGTATGATCTACGAGCAGTACTTC. Translating gives CATTTSGMIYEQYF. The entire variable domain, with the rest obtained from reference TRBV2 and TRBJ2-7, is as follows: EPEVTQTPSHQVTQMGQEVILRCVPISNHLYFYWYRQILGQKVEFLVSFYNNEISEKSEIFDDQFSVERPDGSNFTLKIRSTKLEDSAMYFCATTTSGMIYEQYFGPGTRLTVT.

J is TRBJ2-4 and V is TRBV19; 7 bases align to TRBD2. V lost 6 bases and J lost 6; bases outside the gene matches: 8. The germline gives CDR1 LNHDA, CDR2 SQIVND (reference sequence). This CDR3 region has 14 residues. The CDR3 sequence is CASRKGRAGNIQYF. Here the CDR3 DNA reads TGTGCCAGTAGAAAGGGGAGGGCTGGAAACATTCAGTACTTC.

The chain carries TRBV27 and TRBJ1-5, with 7 positions matching TRBD1. The length of the CDR3 is 17 residues. J gave up 2 bases and V 5 bases, and 12 bases lay outside the gene matches. Germline V gene data show CDR1 as MNHEY and CDR2 as SMNVEV (reference sequence). Here the CDR3 DNA reads TGTGCCAGCAGTACTATTCAGGGGGGATTGGGCAATCAGCCCCAGCATTTT. Its translation: CASSTIQGGLGNQPQHF.

This clone has a single count. The V call is TRBV2, the J call TRBJ2-2, with 7 bases identical to TRBD2. Per germline, CDR1 SNHLY and CDR2 FYNNEI. The V and J ends lost 5 bases and 1 base, in that order; junction bases with no gene match: 10. The CDR3 sequence is 17 residues long. CDR3 sequence: CASSTSQLAVNTGELFF. CDR3 in DNA: TGTGCCAGCAGTACCAGTCAGCTAGCGGTGAACACCGGGGAGCTGTTTTTT.

The chain has TRBV7-9 and TRBJ1-4; 7 bases map to TRBD1. The CDR3 is 14 residues long. The germline gives CDR1 SEHNR, CDR2 FQNEAQ (reference sequence). V gave up 5 bases and J gave up 6 bases; unmatched junction bases: 6. The CDR3 spells CASSPGQLDEKLFF. The CDR3 region has the DNA TGTGCCAGCAGCCCGGGACAGTTAGATGAAAAACTGTTTTTT.

In its sample, this clone was seen a few times. The chain carries TRBV24-1 and TRBJ1-5, with D unresolved. This CDR3 has 13 amino acids. Trimming stripped 2 bases from V and 3 bases from J, with 4 bases between. Germline loops: CDR1 KGHDR, CDR2 SFDVKD. In DNA, the CDR3 is TGTGCCACCAGTGATTCTTACAATCAGCCCCAGCATTTT. Amino acid sequence: CATSDSYNQPQHF.

The chain employs TRBV2 and TRBJ1-6, with a tentative D call TRBD1 (6 bases). Germline V lookup: CDR1 SNHLY, CDR2 FYNNEI. V was trimmed by 4 bases and J by 7 bases, leaving 14 bases between them. The CDR3 is 15 residues long. CDR3 residues: CASSVTDQGNSPLHF. CDR3 in DNA: TGTGCCAGCAGTGTTACCGACCAGGGGAATTCACCCCTCCACTTT. The complete variable domain, with remaining parts taken from reference TRBV2 and TRBJ1-6, reads EPEVTQTPSHQVTQMGQEVILRCVPISNHLYFYWYRQILGQKVEFLVSFYNNEISEKSEIFDDQFSVERPDGSNFTLKIRSTKLEDSAMYFCASSVTDQGNSPLHFGNGTRLTVT.

The chain has TRBV7-9 and TRBJ2-1; tentatively, D is TRBD2 (6 bases). CDR3 length: 15 amino acids. Germline assignment: CDR1 SEHNR and CDR2 FQNEAQ (reference sequence). The V gene lost 5 bases and the J gene lost 6 bases, with 17 bases spanning the gap. The CDR3 reads CASSHTSIMVNEQFF. CDR3 nucleotides: TGTGCCAGCAGCCACACTAGCATCATGGTCAATGAGCAGTTCTTC.

CDR3 loop: CASTVAGKKDEQFF. The CDR3 DNA follows: TGTGCCAGCACCGTAGCGGGAAAAAAAGATGAGCAGTTCTTC. The genes are TRBV7-9 and TRBJ2-1, with TRBD2 identical over 8 bases. CDR1 is SEHNR and CDR2 is FQNEAQ in the germline V gene (reference sequence). The CDR3 runs to 14 residues. The V and J ends lost 7 bases and 8 bases, in that order; junction bases with no gene match: 10.

There are a few counts of this clone. The CDR3: CASSLSRVGNSPLHF. CDR3 bases: TGTGCCAGCAGTTTATCGAGGGTGGGAAATTCACCCCTCCACTTT. This chain joins TRBV27 and TRBJ1-6; D gene unclear. The germline CDR1 and CDR2 sequences are MNHEY and SMNVEV (reference sequence). V lost 0 bases and J 7 bases, leaving 10 bases between the germline ends. This CDR3 is built from 15 residues.

The chain combines TRBV27 with TRBJ2-3; D is perhaps TRBD2 (6 bases). The CDR3 loop spans 19 amino acids. Trimming shortened V by 3 bases and J by 1 base, and 23 bases separated the two germline ends. Germline V gene lookup returns CDR1 MNHEY and CDR2 SMNVEV (reference sequence). Here the CDR3 reads CASSFGGYPGRMRTDTQYF. The CDR3 nucleotides are TGTGCCAGCAGTTTTGGGGGGTATCCGGGACGGATGCGCACAGATACGCAGTATTTT.

This clone was seen a handful of times. V is TRBV7-9 and J is TRBJ1-1; no reliable D call. This CDR3 is built from 19 residues. Per germline, CDR1 SEHNR and CDR2 FQNEAQ (reference sequence). Trimming stripped 1 base from V and 11 bases from J, with 32 bases between. The CDR3 spells CASSLVDGLPNLLTVGAFF. DNA for the CDR3: TGTGCCAGCAGCTTAGTGGATGGACTCCCTAACCTGCTAACCGTCGGGGCTTTCTTT.

The genes are TRBV28 and TRBJ1-1; 7 bases agree with TRBD1. Per germline, CDR1 MDHEN and CDR2 SYDVKM. This CDR3 comprises 17 residues. With 7 bases clipped from V and 1 base from J, the junction kept 15 bases outside the gene matches. CDR3 in DNA: TGTGCCAGCACTCAACGGGGGACAGATAAACCGAACACTGAAGCTTTCTTT. Amino acid sequence: CASTQRGTDKPNTEAFF.

The chain combines TRBV9 with TRBJ1-1, with D perhaps matching TRBD1 (6 bases). In germline, CDR1 is SGDLS, CDR2 YYNGEE. This CDR3 has 15 amino acids. Between the trimmed V and J ends, which lost 4 bases and 2 bases, there was a span of 15 bases. CDR3 sequence reads: CASSPVGHSNTEAFF. DNA of the CDR3: TGTGCCAGCAGCCCAGTGGGACACTCTAACACTGAAGCTTTCTTT. Drawing the rest from reference TRBV9 and TRBJ1-1, the complete variable domain is DSGVTQTPKHLITATGQRVTLRCSPRSGDLSVYWYQQSLDQGLQFLIQYYNGEERAKGNILERFSAQQFPDLHSELNLSSLELGDSALYFCASSPVGHSNTEAFFGQGTRLTVV.

V gene TRBV4-1 combines with J gene TRBJ2-7; 9 bases are shared with TRBD1. The V segment lost 0 bases and the J segment 2 bases; nucleotides outside the gene matches: 2. This CDR3 region has 15 residues. Germline CDR1 reads MGHRA; CDR2 reads YSYEKL. The CDR3 loop is CASSQERTGAYEQYF. CDR3 DNA sequence: TGCGCCAGCAGCCAAGAAAGGACAGGGGCCTACGAGCAGTACTTC.

CDR3 loop: CASSFLGLSGELFF. The CDR3 bases are TGCGCCAGCAGCTTCCTAGGACTGTCCGGGGAGCTGTTTTTT. The rearrangement uses TRBV5-1 and TRBJ2-2; TRBD2 might be the D (5 bases). Trimming stripped 2 bases from V and 6 bases from J, with 11 bases between. This CDR3 is built from 14 residues. In germline, CDR1 is SGHRS, CDR2 YFSETQ.

The rearrangement uses TRBV12-3 or TRBV12-4 and TRBJ2-1; TRBD1 agrees at 7 bases. CDR3 length equals 13 residues. After removal of 4 bases from V and 8 bases from J, the junction contained 5 bases not matched to a gene. The CDR3 bases are TGTGCCAGCAGTTCAAACAGGGGCGATGAGCAGTTCTTC. Translation gives CASSSNRGDEQFF.

This clone was counted between two and nine times. This chain joins TRBV3-1 (or the pseudogene TRBV3-2) and TRBJ1-4, with 9 positions matching TRBD1. CDR1 is LGHDT, CDR2 YNNKEL, per germline (reference sequence). The ends lost 7 bases at V and 7 bases at J; junction bases unmatched: 7. The CDR3 is 14 residues long. The CDR3 region is CASNPTGGTEKLFF. The CDR3 DNA reads as TGTGCCAGCAACCCGACAGGGGGGACTGAAAAACTGTTTTTT.

This clone was picked up a small number of times. The V call is TRBV6-4, the J call TRBJ2-1, with 9 bases fitting TRBD2. The CDR3 runs to 15 residues. V shed 3 bases, J shed 4 bases, and the junction held 4 bases outside the gene matches. In germline, CDR1 is MRHNA, CDR2 SNTAGT. The CDR3, as DNA: TGTGCCAGCAGTGAAAAAGCGGGAGGTTACAATGAGCAGTTCTTC. Encoded protein: CASSEKAGGYNEQFF.

The chain is built from TRBV30 and TRBJ2-7; 10 bases fit TRBD1. The CDR3 sequence is 13 residues long. Germline CDR1 reads GTSNPN; CDR2 reads SVGIG (reference sequence). CDR3 amino acids: CVATPGQGYEQYF. The CDR3 nucleotides are TGTGTCGCGACACCGGGACAGGGGTACGAGCAGTACTTC.

The chain uses TRBV2 and TRBJ2-1; D is unresolved. Deletions cut 0 bases from V and 6 bases from J, with 6 bases between. CDR3 length: 13 residues. The germline V gene has CDR1 SNHLY and CDR2 FYNNEI. The DNA for the CDR3 is TGTGCCAGCAGTGAAGCGCGAGGCAATGAGCAGTTCTTC. Amino acid sequence: CASSEARGNEQFF.

V is TRBV3-1 (or the pseudogene TRBV3-2) and J is TRBJ2-2; 11 positions agree with TRBD2. There are 18 residues in the CDR3. The V segment lost 1 base and the J segment 1 base; nucleotides outside the gene matches: 5. Germline loops: CDR1 LGHDT, CDR2 YNNKEL (reference sequence). The CDR3 region is CASSQGLAGNMNTGELFF. For the CDR3, the DNA is TGTGCCAGCAGCCAAGGACTAGCGGGAAATATGAACACCGGGGAGCTGTTTTTT.

The V and J genes are TRBV6-4 and TRBJ2-2; no firm D call. The length of the CDR3 is 15 residues. Between the trimmed V and J ends, which lost 2 bases and 5 bases, there was a span of 12 bases. The germline gives CDR1 MRHNA, CDR2 SNTAGT. This CDR3 is CASSDQPGNTGELFF. The CDR3 DNA reads as TGTGCCAGCAGTGACCAGCCGGGTAATACCGGGGAGCTGTTTTTT.

This rearrangement joins TRBV19 to TRBJ1-1, with D uncertain. The ends were cut back, 6 bases at V and 7 bases at J, with 15 bases in the middle. CDR1 is LNHDA and CDR2 is SQIVND in the germline V gene (reference sequence). The CDR3 spans 13 residues. The CDR3 nucleotides are TGTGCCAGTAGCCTATACCCGGGAAGTGAAGCTTTCTTT. Protein product: CASSLYPGSEAFF.

The chain joins TRBV24-1 to TRBJ2-1; TRBD1 might be the D (6 bases). The V end lost 10 bases, the J end lost 5 bases, and 8 bases lay between the germline ends. Germline V CDR1 and CDR2: KGHDR, SFDVKD. The CDR3 runs 11 residues. CDR3 nucleotides: TGTGCCACTACAGGGCACAATGAGCAGTTCTTC. Its translation is CATTGHNEQFF.

The V and J genes are TRBV28 and TRBJ2-7; D unclear. Looked up from germline, CDR1 is MDHEN and CDR2 is SYDVKM. V dropped 0 bases and J dropped 3 bases, with 9 bases sitting between them. The CDR3 contains 14 residues. The CDR3 spells CASSLWADDYEQYF. CDR3 DNA sequence: TGTGCCAGCAGTTTATGGGCAGATGACTACGAGCAGTACTTC.

The rearrangement joins TRBV28 to TRBJ2-2; TRBD2 matches at 10 bases. The CDR3 runs to 14 residues. Germline lookup yields CDR1 MDHEN and CDR2 SYDVKM. Germline trimming cut 6 bases from V and 7 bases from J; bases unmatched to any gene: 5. The CDR3 nucleotides read TGTGCCAGCAGCAGGATAGCGGGAGGCGGGGAGCTGTTTTTT. This sequence encodes CASSRIAGGGELFF.

There are a few counts of this clone. Here the CDR3 DNA reads TGTGCCAGCGCTACCCCACTAGCGGGAGCTAACGAGCAGTACTTC. Its protein is CASATPLAGANEQYF. This chain connects TRBV27 to TRBJ2-7; 11 positions match TRBD2. V shed 8 bases and J 5 bases; nucleotides not matched to a gene: 11. The CDR3 is made up of 15 amino acids. Germline loops: CDR1 MNHEY, CDR2 SMNVEV (reference sequence).